The 27 T cell receptor beta chains below were found in one sample sequenced in a study of metastatic and nonmetastatic thyroid tumors. Using MiXCR, TCRdb re-called clones from the PCR reads. The sample has approximately 35,000 clones, roughly 22% seen once; the top ten hold 3%. Treatment of any kind had been given to no patient before thyroid surgery. Specimen: tumor tissue. The receptors here all came from a male donor with papillary thyroid cancer or a benign thyroid nodule (not recorded which). Some clones in this sample may be carry-over from other donors' samples.

Within the sample, this clone is medium-sized. The V call is TRBV6-5, the J call TRBJ2-3; D might be TRBD1 (5 bases). CDR3 length equals 14 residues. V lost 2 bases and J lost 2, with 8 bases in between. Germline-derived CDR1 and CDR2 are MNHEY and SVGAGI. CDR3 bases: TGTGCCAGCAGTTACGCGGACACCACAGATACGCAGTATTTT. Amino acid sequence: CASSYADTTDTQYF.

This clone came up many times. The gene calls are TRBV7-2 and TRBJ1-5; possibly TRBD1 for D (6 bases). The V and J ends lost 2 bases and 5 bases respectively, with 10 bases between them. Germline assignment: CDR1 SGHTA and CDR2 FQGNSA. The CDR3 extends over 14 amino acids. The CDR3 sequence is CASSLKGGDQPQHF. CDR3 DNA sequence: TGTGCCAGCAGCTTAAAAGGGGGTGATCAGCCCCAGCATTTT.

The J gene is TRBJ2-1, the V gene TRBV14; 8 nucleotides agree with TRBD1. The CDR3 covers 16 residues. Per the germline V gene, CDR1 is SGHDN and CDR2 is FVKESK. The ends lost 4 bases at V and 1 base at J; junction bases unmatched: 6. Here the CDR3 DNA reads TGTGCCAGCAGCCCTTTGGACAGGGAATCCTACAATGAGCAGTTCTTC. Translation: CASSPLDRESYNEQFF. Drawing the rest from reference TRBV14 and TRBJ2-1, the complete variable domain is EAGVTQFPSHSVIEKGQTVTLRCDPISGHDNLYWYRRVMGKEIKFLLHFVKESKQDESGMPNNRFLAERTGGTYSTLKVQPAELEDSGVYFCASSPLDRESYNEQFFGPGTRLTVL.

This clone has ten or more counts. V and J are TRBV6-2 or TRBV6-3 and TRBJ2-2; no reliable D call. This CDR3 spans 13 amino acids. Germline CDR1 is MNHEY and CDR2 is SVGEGT. V was trimmed by 6 bases and J by 4 bases, leaving 9 bases between them. This CDR3 is CASRKFSTGELFF. DNA for the CDR3: TGTGCCAGCAGAAAATTCTCCACCGGGGAGCTGTTTTTT.

This clone was detected only a few times. A single base separates this from a much larger clone, so it may be a read error. CDR3 in amino acids: CATASSGSWGNREQFF. The CDR3 nucleotides read TGTGCCACCGCGAGTAGCGGGAGTTGGGGCAATCGTGAGCAGTTCTTC. The V gene is TRBV15, the J gene TRBJ2-1, with TRBD2 matching over 9 bases. Germline V gene lookup returns CDR1 LNHNV and CDR2 YYDKDF (reference sequence). The CDR3 is 16 residues long. Germline trimming cut 8 bases from V and 9 bases from J; bases unmatched to any gene: 17.

This clone occurred many times. CDR3 DNA sequence: TGTGCCAGTTTCCAGGAGAACACCGGGGAGCTGTTTTTT. Translating gives CASFQENTGELFF. This rearrangement joins TRBV19 to TRBJ2-2; D uncertain. CDR3 size: 13 residues. Deletions cut 8 bases from V and 1 base from J, with 8 bases between. Germline CDR1 reads LNHDA; CDR2 reads SQIVND (reference sequence).

This clone has just a few counts. The rearrangement links TRBV6-1 to TRBJ2-6, with D perhaps TRBD1 (6 bases). The V end was cut by 3 bases, the J end by 2 bases, with 8 bases between. Germline-derived CDR1 and CDR2 are MNHNS and SASEGT. This CDR3 has 15 residues. The CDR3 DNA sequence: TGTGCCAGCAGTGAGGGGGCTACTGGGGCCAACGTCCTGACTTTC. It yields the protein CASSEGATGANVLTF.

This chain links TRBV11-1 with TRBJ1-4; 10 bases are a match to TRBD1. This CDR3 has 18 residues. V lost 5 bases and J lost 1; bases outside the gene matches: 10. Per germline, CDR1 SGHAT and CDR2 FQDESV (reference sequence). CDR3 sequence (DNA): TGTGCCAGCAGCGGACAGGGGGTTCAAAGTGGAACTAATGAAAAACTGTTTTTT. Translating it yields CASSGQGVQSGTNEKLFF.

This clone turned up a few times. One junction end does not reproduce the germline sequence, and a read error may be involved. The CDR3 protein is CASSYRSGVTDTQYF. CDR3 coding DNA: TGTGCCAGTAGTTACAGGTCGGGCGTCACAGATACGCAGTATTTT. The V call is TRBV6-2 or TRBV6-3, the J call TRBJ2-3; possibly TRBD1 for D (5 bases). This CDR3 has 15 residues. Germline CDR1 MNHEY, CDR2 SVGEGT.

In this sample, this clone turned up a few times. The CDR3 reads CASSSTGVENQPQHF. In DNA form, the CDR3 reads TGTGCCAGCAGTTCAACAGGCGTGGAAAATCAGCCCCAGCATTTT. This sequence joins TRBV6-5 and TRBJ1-5; the D gene is possibly TRBD1 (5 bases). The CDR3 is made up of 15 amino acids. Trimming took 4 bases from V and 4 from J, leaving 14 bases between them. Germline-derived CDR1 and CDR2 are MNHEY and SVGAGI.

This clone was counted at least ten times. The chain joins TRBV10-3 to TRBJ2-1; D unclear. The CDR3 is 14 residues long. Per the germline V gene, CDR1 is ENHRY and CDR2 is SYGVKD. Trimming removed 0 bases at V and 0 bases at J, with 3 bases between. The DNA of the CDR3 is TGTGCCATCAGTGAGTCTAGCTCCTACAATGAGCAGTTCTTC. Translated, it gives CAISESSSYNEQFF.

This clone was observed a single time. The chain is built from TRBV20-1 and TRBJ2-1; 8 nucleotides agree with TRBD1. CDR1 DFQATT and CDR2 SNEGSKA come from the germline V gene (reference sequence). The trim removed 5 bases at V and 0 bases at J, leaving 6 bases unmatched. The CDR3 sequence is 15 residues long. For the CDR3, the DNA is TGCAGTGCTCGATATGACAGGGGCTCCTACAATGAGCAGTTCTTC. It translates to CSARYDRGSYNEQFF.

This clone occurred many times. The chain joins TRBV3-1 to TRBJ2-5; D is tentatively TRBD1 or TRBD2 (6 bases each). V was clipped by 0 bases and J by 5 bases, with 16 bases between them. CDR3 length: 16 amino acids. Germline V lookup: CDR1 LGHDT, CDR2 YNNKEL (reference sequence). CDR3 sequence: CASSQDIGGRGETQYF. The CDR3 bases are TGTGCCAGCAGCCAAGACATTGGGGGGCGAGGGGAGACCCAGTACTTC.

This clone appeared many times. Other nucleotide sequences from this sample produce the same CDR3. The V call is TRBV6-1, the J call TRBJ2-7, with D possibly TRBD1 on 6 matching bases. The V end lost 6 bases, the J end lost 9 bases, and 15 bases lay between the germline ends. This CDR3 has 12 amino acids. Germline assignment: CDR1 MNHNS and CDR2 SASEGT. CDR3 residues: CASSQTGLGQYF. The CDR3 coding sequence is TGTGCCAGCAGCCAAACAGGGCTGGGGCAGTACTTC.

This clone was seen repeatedly, ten times or more. This chain joins TRBV10-3 and TRBJ2-7; 8 nucleotides match TRBD2. CDR1 is ENHRY, CDR2 SYGVKD, per germline. Germline trimming cut 7 bases from V and 0 bases from J; bases unmatched to any gene: 2. The CDR3 spans 13 residues. CDR3 nucleotide sequence: TGTGCCATCAAGAGCGGGGGCTCCTACGAGCAGTACTTC. It yields the protein CAIKSGGSYEQYF.

This clone has a count of ten or more. The chain recombines TRBV18 with TRBJ2-1; maybe TRBD1 (6 bases). From germline, CDR1 is KGHSH and CDR2 LQKENI. The CDR3 extends over 15 amino acids. V lost 4 bases, J lost 0 bases, and 10 bases lay in between. The CDR3 bases are TGTGCCAGCTCACTTACAGGGAGCTCCTACAATGAGCAGTTCTTC. Protein product: CASSLTGSSYNEQFF.

This clone was detected only a few times. The chain joins TRBV28 to TRBJ1-2; 7 nucleotides line up with TRBD1. Trimming cost V 4 bases and J 4 bases; bases outside gene matches: 6. This CDR3 has 14 amino acids. In germline, CDR1 is MDHEN, CDR2 SYDVKM. The CDR3 DNA is TGTGCCAGCAGTTACCCAGGGGGGAGCTATGGCTACACCTTC. The encoded protein is CASSYPGGSYGYTF.

Concerning this clone itself: A much larger clone lies a single base off, so this may be a read error. V is TRBV7-8 and J is TRBJ1-4, with D possibly TRBD1 on 5 matching bases. CDR3 length: 13 residues. Germline loops: CDR1 SGHVS, CDR2 FQNEAQ. The CDR3 protein is CANRKGINEKLFF. The CDR3 DNA is TGCGCCAACAGAAAGGGGATTAATGAAAAACTGTTTTTT.

This chain uses TRBV27 with TRBJ1-1, with D possibly TRBD1 on 6 matching bases. The CDR3 has 13 residues. Germline CDR1 reads MNHEY; CDR2 reads SMNVEV (reference sequence). The V end lost 1 base, the J end lost 8 bases, and 11 bases lay between the germline ends. CDR3 loop: CASSLFRGGEAFF. DNA of the CDR3: TGTGCCAGCAGTTTATTCAGGGGCGGGGAAGCTTTCTTT.

The sample holds many counts of this clone. V is TRBV5-1 and J is TRBJ2-1; D not certain. Germline V gene data show CDR1 as SGHRS and CDR2 as YFSETQ. The V end lost 2 bases, the J end lost 7 bases, and 19 bases lay between the germline ends. The length of the CDR3 is 16 residues. CDR3 bases: TGCGCCAGCAGCTTTTCGACTCAAGGGTTGAAGAATGAGCAGTTCTTC. Its translation: CASSFSTQGLKNEQFF.

This clone was found many times. The chain links TRBV20-1 to TRBJ2-5; maybe TRBD2 (6 bases). Trimming left V 3 bases short and J 5 bases short, with 37 bases between. CDR1 and CDR2 (germline): DFQATT, SNEGSKA (reference sequence). The CDR3 has 21 amino acids. For the CDR3, the DNA is TGCAGTGCTAGGGGGAGGAGGCTCATGGGACGGGGGTTCATCGGAGGGGAGACCCAGTACTTC. Translation: CSARGRRLMGRGFIGGETQYF.

Ten or more counts support this clone. This chain links TRBV28 with TRBJ2-7, with 7 nucleotides matching TRBD1. The CDR3 extends over 15 amino acids. J gave up 4 bases and V 5 bases, and 11 bases lay outside the gene matches. Germline V CDR1 and CDR2: MDHEN, SYDVKM. The CDR3 protein is CASSRPSTGKYEQYF. DNA for the CDR3: TGTGCCAGCAGTAGACCCTCGACAGGGAAGTACGAGCAGTACTTC.

The chain joins TRBV27 to TRBJ2-5; weak D call: TRBD2 (5 bases). The germline V and J ends were trimmed by 3 bases and 3 bases, with 11 bases remaining between them. This CDR3 is 14 amino acids long. Germline CDR1 and CDR2: MNHEY and SMNVEV (reference sequence). In DNA form, the CDR3 reads TGTGCCAGCAGTTTTACGGGGAGCAAAGAGACCCAGTACTTC. It is translated as CASSFTGSKETQYF.

To note about this clone: One junction end disagrees with the germline gene, perhaps due to a read error. J is TRBJ1-4 and V is TRBV28, with D uncertain. Germline V lookup: CDR1 MDHEN, CDR2 SYDVKM. CDR3 size: 18 residues. The CDR3 nucleotides read TGTGCCAGCAGTTTATTTGCCGCTATGGGTGTTCGGGTTGAAAAACTGCTTTTT. This gives the protein CASSLFAAMGVRVEKLLF. Drawing the rest from reference TRBV28 and TRBJ1-4, the complete variable domain is DVKVTQSSRYLVKRTGEKVFLECVQDMDHENMFWYRQDPGLGLRLIYFSYDVKMKEKGDIPEGYSVSREKKERFSLILESASTNQTSMYLCASSLFAAMGVRVEKLLFGSGTQLSVL.

This clone was counted ten times or more. The chain combines TRBV7-8 with TRBJ2-3; 8 nucleotides match TRBD1. The CDR3 length is 16 residues. The trim removed 0 bases at V and 6 bases at J, leaving 8 bases unmatched. Germline-derived CDR1 and CDR2 are SGHVS and FQNEAQ. CDR3: CASSLAGTGRWDTQYF. The CDR3, as DNA: TGTGCCAGCAGCTTAGCCGGGACAGGCCGCTGGGATACGCAGTATTTT.

V gene TRBV20-1 combines with J gene TRBJ1-2; no firm D call. V was pared by 3 bases and J by 8 bases, with 13 bases between. The CDR3 covers 12 residues. In germline, CDR1 is DFQATT, CDR2 SNEGSKA (reference sequence). CDR3 sequence reads: CSARDPRSGYTF. CDR3 in DNA: TGCAGTGCTAGGGACCCTAGGAGCGGCTACACCTTC.

Judged by abundance, this clone is medium-sized. This chain links TRBV27 with TRBJ2-7; tentative D call: TRBD1 (5 bases). This CDR3 spans 13 amino acids. The V end was cut by 3 bases, the J end by 0 bases, with 6 bases between. Germline CDR1 is MNHEY and CDR2 is SMNVEV (reference sequence). The CDR3 reads CASSFDSSYEQYF. The CDR3 coding sequence is TGTGCCAGCAGTTTTGACAGCTCCTACGAGCAGTACTTC.